This is a list of T cell receptor beta chains from one sample in a study of radiotherapy plus CTLA-4 blockade in lung cancer. Profiled with immunoSEQ multiplex PCR; TCRdb holds only in-frame clones, not every one. The sample has around 45,000 clones; roughly 88% are singletons. The sample consisted of peripheral blood, taken from a patient treated with radiotherapy plus ipilimumab. These TCRs come from a human donor with non-small cell lung cancer whose response to radiotherapy plus ipilimumab could not be evaluated. Both conserved end residues are part of each CDR3. The D gene is left open where the match is weak. The listing skips clone size in some rows; elsewhere it reads once, few, many or a size class.

>TRBJ2-7|TRBD2|-|TRBV2
CASSPRLAASGSYEQYF
TGTGCCAGCAGCCCACGACTAGCGGCCTCCGGCTCCTACGAGCAGTACTTC
>TRBJ1-1|-|-|TRBV28
CASSLRHDTEAFF
TGTGCCAGCAGTCTGCGACACGACACTGAAGCTTTCTTT
>TRBJ1-3|-|-|TRBV6-5
CASSYDSSGNTIYF
TGTGCCAGCAGTTACGACAGCTCTGGAAACACCATATATTTT
>TRBJ1-6|-|-|TRBV27
CASSFEGSPLHF
TGTGCCAGCAGTTTCGAGGGTTCACCCCTCCACTTT
>TRBJ2-3|TRBD2|-|TRBV28
CASSSPRGGWADTQYF
TGTGCCAGCAGCTCCCCCCGGGGAGGGTGGGCAGATACGCAGTATTTT
>TRBJ2-5|-|-|TRBV28
CAIIGGTQETQYF
TGTGCCATCATAGGCGGGACCCAAGAGACCCAGTACTTC
>TRBJ2-2|-|-|TRBV7-2
CASSFSSGPLTGELFF
TGTGCCAGCAGCTTTAGTAGCGGCCCCCTCACCGGGGAGCTGTTTTTT
>TRBJ2-5|-|-|TRBV18
CASSPPGRETQYF
TGTGCCAGCTCACCCCCGGGTAGGGAGACCCAGTACTTC
>TRBJ1-1|-|-|TRBV9
CASSANQGNTEAFF
TGTGCCAGCAGCGCGAATCAGGGGAACACTGAAGCTTTCTTT
>TRBJ1-2|TRBD1|-|TRBV5-4
CASSPDRGSFYGYTF
TGTGCCAGCAGCCCGGACAGGGGTTCATTTTATGGCTACACCTTC
>TRBJ1-1|TRBD1|once|TRBV7-2
CASSPRGQATEAFF
TGTGCCAGCAGCCCCAGGGGGCAGGCCACTGAAGCTTTCTTT
>TRBJ1-1|-|-|TRBV9
CASSVGQLNTEAFF
TGTGCCAGCAGCGTCGGACAGTTGAACACTGAAGCTTTCTTT
>TRBJ2-2|-|-|TRBV5-1
CASSSSGGSTGELFF
TGCGCCAGCAGCTCTTCAGGGGGGAGCACCGGGGAGCTGTTTTTT
>TRBJ1-1|TRBD1|once|TRBV5-1
CASSLDRGKTEAFF
TGCGCCAGCAGCTTGGACAGGGGAAAGACTGAAGCTTTCTTT
>TRBJ1-1|TRBD1|-|TRBV5-4
CASSIDRVSWTEAFF
TGTGCCAGCAGCATAGACAGGGTGAGTTGGACTGAAGCTTTCTTT
>TRBJ2-3|-|-|TRBV5-4
CASSVSSTDTQYF
TGTGCCAGCAGCGTATCTAGCACAGATACGCAGTATTTT
>TRBJ1-2|-|many|TRBV11-2
CASSSTRRHYGYTF
TGTGCCAGCAGCTCCACCCGGCGACATTATGGCTACACCTTC
>TRBJ2-7|TRBD1|once|TRBV7-9
CASSLWTGARDEQYF
TGTGCCAGCAGCCTGTGGACAGGGGCGAGGGACGAGCAGTACTTC
>TRBJ1-5|-|-|TRBV6-1
CASSELSNQPQHF
TGTGCCAGCAGTGAACTTAGCAATCAGCCCCAGCATTTT
>TRBJ1-2|-|-|TRBV6-1
CASSSYDLLTF
TGTGCCAGCAGTTCTTATGACTTGTTGACCTTC
>TRBJ1-2|-|-|TRBV15
CATSRETPGGQSYGYTF
TGTGCCACCAGCAGAGAAACCCCGGGGGGGCAGAGCTATGGCTACACCTTC
>TRBJ1-1|-|once|TRBV7-2
CASSLAGRLKTEAFF
TGTGCCAGCAGCTTAGCGGGCAGGTTGAAGACTGAAGCTTTCTTT
>TRBJ2-7|TRBD2|-|TRBV6-6
CASSPSAGGGFYEQYF
TGTGCCAGCAGCCCCTCCGCGGGAGGCGGATTTTACGAGCAGTACTTC